The rows below give T cell receptor beta chains drawn from one sample of a study of T cells after yellow fever vaccination. MiXCR was run by TCRdb on the 5' RACE reads, yielding one entry per CDR3 protein. Of 120,000 or so distinct CDR3 sequences listed, around 15% are singletons. The material was CD8+ T cells sorted from PBMCs, obtained 5 days after the yellow fever booster vaccination. The source of these receptors is a man aged 18-30 years who received the YFV17D yellow fever vaccine. The CDR3 runs from the conserved cysteine through the conserved F or W. Each record gives: V gene, J gene, clone size, D gene, CDR3 DNA, CDR3 protein. The D gene is left open where the match is weak. Clone size is stated in some rows and not others, as once, few, many or a class when expanded.

v_gene: TRBV9
j_gene: TRBJ2-5
abundance: .
d_gene: TRBD2
CDR3nt: TGTGCCAGCAGCGAAGAGCCCGGGGGGGGGTACCAAGAGACCCAGTACTTC
CDR3aa: CASSEEPGGGYQETQYF

v_gene: TRBV12-3/TRBV12-4
j_gene: TRBJ2-1
abundance: few
d_gene: TRBD1
CDR3nt: TGTGCCAGCAGTCCGACTTCTTGGACAGGCGAGCAGTTCTTC
CDR3aa: CASSPTSWTGEQFF

v_gene: TRBV6-2/TRBV6-3
j_gene: TRBJ2-3
abundance: few
d_gene: .
CDR3nt: TGTGCCAGCAGTTCGAGGGACCCAGATACGCAGTATTTT
CDR3aa: CASSSRDPDTQYF

v_gene: TRBV6-1
j_gene: TRBJ1-5
abundance: .
d_gene: .
CDR3nt: TGTGCCAGCAGTGCGGGTTTTCAGCCCCAGCATTTT
CDR3aa: CASSAGFQPQHF

v_gene: TRBV7-9
j_gene: TRBJ2-5
abundance: few
d_gene: .
CDR3nt: TGTGCCAGCAGCCCTCGGGACGAGTACCAAGAGACCCAGTACTTC
CDR3aa: CASSPRDEYQETQYF

v_gene: TRBV4-3
j_gene: TRBJ1-5
abundance: .
d_gene: .
CDR3nt: TGCGCCACTGGGAGCAATCAGCCCCAGCATTTT
CDR3aa: CATGSNQPQHF

v_gene: TRBV2
j_gene: TRBJ1-3
abundance: .
d_gene: .
CDR3nt: TGTGCCAGCAGCCTTAACCGGGACAATGACTCTGGAAACACCATATATTTT
CDR3aa: CASSLNRDNDSGNTIYF

v_gene: TRBV29-1
j_gene: TRBJ2-1
abundance: .
d_gene: .
CDR3nt: TGCAGCGTCCTGGCAGGGAAGGGTGAGCAGTTCTTC
CDR3aa: CSVLAGKGEQFF

v_gene: TRBV29-1
j_gene: TRBJ2-6
abundance: few
d_gene: .
CDR3nt: TGCAGCGTTGGCACGGACTTCGAGTCTGGGGCCAACGTCCTGACTTTC
CDR3aa: CSVGTDFESGANVLTF

v_gene: TRBV29-1
j_gene: TRBJ2-7
abundance: few
d_gene: .
CDR3nt: TGCAGCGTTGAAGACCAACAGGAGTACGAGCAGTACTTC
CDR3aa: CSVEDQQEYEQYF

v_gene: TRBV7-9
j_gene: TRBJ2-1
abundance: few
d_gene: .
CDR3nt: TGTGCCAGCAGCTCCGAGGATTTCTCCTACAATGAGCAGTTCTTC
CDR3aa: CASSSEDFSYNEQFF

v_gene: TRBV2
j_gene: TRBJ2-7
abundance: few
d_gene: TRBD1
CDR3nt: TGTGCCAGCAGCGGAGGGACAGGGGATGGCGAGCAGTACTTC
CDR3aa: CASSGGTGDGEQYF

v_gene: TRBV7-8
j_gene: TRBJ2-2
abundance: many
d_gene: TRBD2
CDR3nt: TGTGCCAGCAGCTTAGAGACTAGCGGATTCACCGGGGAGCTGTTTTTT
CDR3aa: CASSLETSGFTGELFF

v_gene: TRBV20-1
j_gene: TRBJ2-5
abundance: .
d_gene: TRBD2
CDR3nt: TGCAGTGCTAGAGACTCTGAGGCGGGGGTTGAGACCCAGTACTTC
CDR3aa: CSARDSEAGVETQYF

v_gene: TRBV12-3/TRBV12-4
j_gene: TRBJ2-3
abundance: few
d_gene: .
CDR3nt: TGTGCCAGCAGCGCGCGTGGTACGCAGTATTTT
CDR3aa: CASSARGTQYF

v_gene: TRBV5-5
j_gene: TRBJ1-5
abundance: .
d_gene: .
CDR3nt: TGTGCCAGCAGCCCCACGGGGTCGGCGAGCAATCAGCCCCAGCATTTT
CDR3aa: CASSPTGSASNQPQHF

v_gene: TRBV18
j_gene: TRBJ2-7
abundance: .
d_gene: .
CDR3nt: TGTGCCAGCTCACCATTCGGGGAAAAGAGCTCCTACGAGCAGTACTTC
CDR3aa: CASSPFGEKSSYEQYF

v_gene: TRBV9
j_gene: TRBJ2-2
abundance: many
d_gene: .
CDR3nt: TGTGCCAGCAGCGTAGGGGGGGGCAAAACCGGGGAGCTGTTTTTT
CDR3aa: CASSVGGGKTGELFF

v_gene: TRBV21-1
j_gene: TRBJ2-2
abundance: few
d_gene: .
CDR3nt: TGTGCCAGCAGCATGGGGGCCGGGGAGCTGTTTTTT
CDR3aa: CASSMGAGELFF

v_gene: TRBV7-6
j_gene: TRBJ2-7
abundance: few
d_gene: TRBD1
CDR3nt: TGTGCCAGCACAAACAGGGGGACCTACGAGCAGTACTTC
CDR3aa: CASTNRGTYEQYF

v_gene: TRBV6-2/TRBV6-3
j_gene: TRBJ2-2
abundance: many
d_gene: .
CDR3nt: TGTGCCAGCAGTTACCTTACAGACACCGGGGAGCTGTTTTTT
CDR3aa: CASSYLTDTGELFF

v_gene: TRBV4-3
j_gene: TRBJ2-3
abundance: few
d_gene: TRBD2
CDR3nt: TGCGCCAGCAGCCAAGTAGCGGGGCGGGATACGCAGTATTTT
CDR3aa: CASSQVAGRDTQYF

v_gene: TRBV12-3/TRBV12-4
j_gene: TRBJ2-5
abundance: few
d_gene: .
CDR3nt: TGTGCCAGCAGTTTCGCCGAGACCCAGTACTTC
CDR3aa: CASSFAETQYF

v_gene: TRBV6-2/TRBV6-3
j_gene: TRBJ2-1
abundance: .
d_gene: .
CDR3nt: TGTGCCACCGAGGGCTTCAATGAGCAGTTCTTC
CDR3aa: CATEGFNEQFF

v_gene: TRBV6-6
j_gene: TRBJ2-5
abundance: .
d_gene: .
CDR3nt: TGTGCCAGCAGTTACTCTACGGGGGGCCTCTGGGGGACCCAGTACTTC
CDR3aa: CASSYSTGGLWGTQYF

v_gene: TRBV5-1
j_gene: TRBJ1-2
abundance: few
d_gene: .
CDR3nt: TGCGCCAGCAGCTGGCCTAGGTCAGGGAGGGCTGACTATGGCTACACCTTC
CDR3aa: CASSWPRSGRADYGYTF